Included here is one TCR beta chain sequence, with context. Clones were sequenced by immunoSEQ multiplex PCR, and TCRdb holds only the in-frame ones, with some missing. Among approximately 70,000 clones listed, about 93% were seen once. With 0 bases removed from V and 8 bases from J, the gap between germline ends came to 7 bases. Germline lookup yields CDR1 GTSNPN and CDR2 SVGIG (reference sequence). The CDR3 is 12 residues long. This sequence originates from a man aged 35-49 years with rheumatoid arthritis. The rearrangement links TRBV30 to TRBJ1-4; TRBD1 might be the D (5 bases). Sequenced sample: PBMCs. CDR3 amino acids: CAWSVWGEKLFF. The CDR3 nucleotides are TGTGCCTGGAGTGTCTGGGGGGAAAAACTGTTTTTT.